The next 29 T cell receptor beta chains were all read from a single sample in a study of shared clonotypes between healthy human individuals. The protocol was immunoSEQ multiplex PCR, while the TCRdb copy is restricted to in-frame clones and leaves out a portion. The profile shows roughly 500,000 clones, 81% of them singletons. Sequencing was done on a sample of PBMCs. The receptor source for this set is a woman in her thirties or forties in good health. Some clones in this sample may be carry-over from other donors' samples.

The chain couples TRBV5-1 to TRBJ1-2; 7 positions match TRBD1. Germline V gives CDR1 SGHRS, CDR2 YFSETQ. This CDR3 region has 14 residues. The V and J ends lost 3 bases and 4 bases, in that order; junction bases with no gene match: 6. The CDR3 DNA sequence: TGCGCCAGCAGCTCACCGGGACAGCCCTATGGCTACACCTTC. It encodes CASSSPGQPYGYTF.

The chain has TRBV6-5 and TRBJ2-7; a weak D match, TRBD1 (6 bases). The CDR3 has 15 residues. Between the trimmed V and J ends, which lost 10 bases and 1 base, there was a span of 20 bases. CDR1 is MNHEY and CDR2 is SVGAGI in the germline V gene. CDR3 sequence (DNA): TGTGCCACTCTAAGCCGGGACAAAACTTCCTACGAGCAGTACTTC. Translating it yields CATLSRDKTSYEQYF.

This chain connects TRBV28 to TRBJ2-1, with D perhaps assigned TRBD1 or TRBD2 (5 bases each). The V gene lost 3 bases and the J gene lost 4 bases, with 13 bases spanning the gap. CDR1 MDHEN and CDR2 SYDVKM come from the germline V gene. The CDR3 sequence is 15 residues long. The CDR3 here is CASSFITGGYNEQFF. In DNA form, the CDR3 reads TGTGCCAGCAGTTTCATAACTGGGGGTTACAATGAGCAGTTCTTC. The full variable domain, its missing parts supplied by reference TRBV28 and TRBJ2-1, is DVKVTQSSRYLVKRTGEKVFLECVQDMDHENMFWYRQDPGLGLRLIYFSYDVKMKEKGDIPEGYSVSREKKERFSLILESASTNQTSMYLCASSFITGGYNEQFFGPGTRLTVL.

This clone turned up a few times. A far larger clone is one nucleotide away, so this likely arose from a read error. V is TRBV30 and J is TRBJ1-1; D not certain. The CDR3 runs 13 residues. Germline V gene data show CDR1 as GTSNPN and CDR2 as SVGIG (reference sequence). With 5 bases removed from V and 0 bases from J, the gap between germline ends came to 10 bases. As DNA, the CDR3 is TGTGCCTGGGGCTGGAACATGAACACTGAAGCTTTCTTT. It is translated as CAWGWNMNTEAFF.

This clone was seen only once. CDR3 sequence reads: CASSQDWGQGIFGETQYF. The CDR3 region has the DNA TGCGCCAGCAGCCAAGATTGGGGACAGGGTATATTCGGTGAGACCCAGTACTTC. The V call is TRBV4-1, the J call TRBJ2-5, with 9 bases lining up with TRBD1. J gave up 5 bases and V 0 bases, and 13 bases lay outside the gene matches. CDR1 and CDR2 (germline): MGHRA, YSYEKL. This CDR3 region has 18 residues.

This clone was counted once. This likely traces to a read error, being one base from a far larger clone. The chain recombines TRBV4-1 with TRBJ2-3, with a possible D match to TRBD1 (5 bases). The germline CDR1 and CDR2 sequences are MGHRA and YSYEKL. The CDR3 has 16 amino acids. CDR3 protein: CASGQGPHAGTDTQYF. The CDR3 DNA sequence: TGCGCCAGCGGCCAGGGTCCCCACGCTGGCACAGATACGCAGTATTTT.

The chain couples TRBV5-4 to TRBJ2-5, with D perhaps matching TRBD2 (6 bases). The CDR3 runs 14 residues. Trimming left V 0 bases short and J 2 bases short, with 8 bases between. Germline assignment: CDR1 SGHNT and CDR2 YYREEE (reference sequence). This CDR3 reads CASSLASDQETQYF. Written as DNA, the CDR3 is TGTGCCAGCAGCTTGGCTAGCGATCAAGAGACCCAGTACTTC.

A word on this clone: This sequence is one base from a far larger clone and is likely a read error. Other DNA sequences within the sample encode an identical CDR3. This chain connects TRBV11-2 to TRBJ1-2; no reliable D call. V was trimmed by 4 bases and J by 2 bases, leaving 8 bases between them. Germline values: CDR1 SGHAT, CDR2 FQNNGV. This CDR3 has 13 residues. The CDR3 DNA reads TGTGCCAGCAGCTCAGCTGTGAACTATGGCTACACCTTC. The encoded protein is CASSSAVNYGYTF.

The CDR3 region has the DNA TGCGCCAGCACCAAGACAGGGAAAGAGACCCAGTACTTC. It yields the protein CASTKTGKETQYF. The chain couples TRBV10-1 to TRBJ2-5, with 7 bases aligning to TRBD1. V shed 7 bases, J shed 3 bases, and the junction held 5 bases outside the gene matches. CDR1 is WNHNN, CDR2 SYGVQD, per germline (reference sequence). This CDR3 is 13 amino acids long.

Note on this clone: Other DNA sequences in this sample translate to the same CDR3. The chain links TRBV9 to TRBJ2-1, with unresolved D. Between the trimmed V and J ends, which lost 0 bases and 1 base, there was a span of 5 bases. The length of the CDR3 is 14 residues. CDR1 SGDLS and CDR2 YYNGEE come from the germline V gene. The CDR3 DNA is TGTGCCAGCAGCGTAGGGTCGTCCTACAATGAGCAGTTCTTC. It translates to CASSVGSSYNEQFF. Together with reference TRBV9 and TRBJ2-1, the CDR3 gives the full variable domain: DSGVTQTPKHLITATGQRVTLRCSPRSGDLSVYWYQQSLDQGLQFLIQYYNGEERAKGNILERFSAQQFPDLHSELNLSSLELGDSALYFCASSVGSSYNEQFFGPGTRLTVL.

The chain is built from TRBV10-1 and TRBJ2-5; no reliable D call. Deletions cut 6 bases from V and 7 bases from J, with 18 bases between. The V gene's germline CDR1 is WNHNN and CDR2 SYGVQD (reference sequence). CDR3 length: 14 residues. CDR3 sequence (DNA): TGCGCCAGCAGCCAGACCCAGGTGGCCGCGACCCAGTACTTC. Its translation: CASSQTQVAATQYF.

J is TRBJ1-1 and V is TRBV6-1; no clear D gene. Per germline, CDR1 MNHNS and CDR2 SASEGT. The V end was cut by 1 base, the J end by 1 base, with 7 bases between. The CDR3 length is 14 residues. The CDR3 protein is CASSEVLGNTEAFF. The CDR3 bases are TGTGCCAGCAGTGAAGTTCTGGGGAACACTGAAGCTTTCTTT.

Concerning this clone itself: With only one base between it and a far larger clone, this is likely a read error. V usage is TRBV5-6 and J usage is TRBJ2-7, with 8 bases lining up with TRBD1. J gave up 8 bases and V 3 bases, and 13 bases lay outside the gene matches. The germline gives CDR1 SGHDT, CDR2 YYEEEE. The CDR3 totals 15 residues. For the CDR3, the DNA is TGTGCCAGCAGCTCAAAGAGGACAGGGAGCTGCAAGCAGTACTTC. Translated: CASSSKRTGSCKQYF.

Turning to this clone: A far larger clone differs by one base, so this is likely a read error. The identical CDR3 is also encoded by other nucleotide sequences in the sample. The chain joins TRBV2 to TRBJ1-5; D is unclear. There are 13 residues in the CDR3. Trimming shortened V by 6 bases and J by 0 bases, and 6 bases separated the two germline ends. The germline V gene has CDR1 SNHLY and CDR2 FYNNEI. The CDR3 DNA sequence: TGTGCCAGCAGGAGAGATAGCAATCAGCCCCAGCATTTT. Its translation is CASRRDSNQPQHF.

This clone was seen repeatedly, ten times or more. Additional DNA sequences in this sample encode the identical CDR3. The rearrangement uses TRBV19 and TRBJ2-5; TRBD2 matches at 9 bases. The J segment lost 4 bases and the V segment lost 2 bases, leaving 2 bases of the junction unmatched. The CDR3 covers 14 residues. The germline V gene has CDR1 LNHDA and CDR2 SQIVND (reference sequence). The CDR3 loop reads CASSILAGRETQYF. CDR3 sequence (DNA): TGTGCCAGTAGTATACTAGCGGGAAGAGAGACCCAGTACTTC.

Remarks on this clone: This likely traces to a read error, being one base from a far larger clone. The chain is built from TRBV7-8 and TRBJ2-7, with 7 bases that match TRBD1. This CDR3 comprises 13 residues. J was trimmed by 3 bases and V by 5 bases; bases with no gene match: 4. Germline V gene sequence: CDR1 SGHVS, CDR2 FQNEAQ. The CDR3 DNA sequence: TGTGCCAGCAGCCAGGGACAGATCTACGAGCAGTACTTC. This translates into CASSQGQIYEQYF.

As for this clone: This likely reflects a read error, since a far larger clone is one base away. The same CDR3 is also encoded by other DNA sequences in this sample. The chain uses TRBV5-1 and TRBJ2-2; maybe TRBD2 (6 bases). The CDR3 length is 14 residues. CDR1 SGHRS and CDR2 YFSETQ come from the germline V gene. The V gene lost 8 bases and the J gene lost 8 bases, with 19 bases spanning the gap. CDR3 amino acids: CARGWRDCTGELFF. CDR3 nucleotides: TGCGCCAGAGGGTGGCGGGACTGTACTGGGGAGCTGTTTTTT. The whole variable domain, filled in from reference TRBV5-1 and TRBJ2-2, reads KAGVTQTPRYLIKTRGQQVTLSCSPISGHRSVSWYQQTPGQGLQFLFEYFSETQRNKGNFPGRFSGRQFSNSRSEMNVSTLELGDSALYLCARGWRDCTGELFFGEGSRLTVL.

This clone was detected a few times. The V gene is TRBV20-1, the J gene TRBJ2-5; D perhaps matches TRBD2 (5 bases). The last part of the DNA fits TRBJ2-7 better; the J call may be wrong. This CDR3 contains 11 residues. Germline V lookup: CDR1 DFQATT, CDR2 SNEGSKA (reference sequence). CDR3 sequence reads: CSAPGLSEQYF. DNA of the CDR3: TGCAGTGCTCCCGGACTCTCCGAGCAGTACTTC.

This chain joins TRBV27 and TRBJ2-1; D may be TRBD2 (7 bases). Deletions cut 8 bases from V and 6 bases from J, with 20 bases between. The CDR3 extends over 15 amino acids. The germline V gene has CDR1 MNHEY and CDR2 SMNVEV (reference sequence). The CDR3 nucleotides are TGTGCCAGCTGGGGGCTAGCGGCCCCGAGCAATGAGCAGTTCTTC. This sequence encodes CASWGLAAPSNEQFF.

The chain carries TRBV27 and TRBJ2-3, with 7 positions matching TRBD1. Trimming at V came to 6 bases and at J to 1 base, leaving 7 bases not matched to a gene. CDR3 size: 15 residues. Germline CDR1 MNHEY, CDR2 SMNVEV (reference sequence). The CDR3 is CASSPAGTGTDTQYF. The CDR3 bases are TGTGCCAGCAGCCCCGCTGGGACAGGCACAGATACGCAGTATTTT.

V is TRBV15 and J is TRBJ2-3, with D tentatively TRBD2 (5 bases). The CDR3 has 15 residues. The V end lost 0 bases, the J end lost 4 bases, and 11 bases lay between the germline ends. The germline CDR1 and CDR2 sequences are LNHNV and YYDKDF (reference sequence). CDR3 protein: CATSRDTTTADTQYF. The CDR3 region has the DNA TGTGCCACCAGCAGAGACACGACTACGGCAGATACGCAGTATTTT.

CDR3 coding DNA: TGTGCCAGCAGCGGCCAAGGGAGCCTAGCGTCGGGGGAGCAGTACTTC. Its translation is CASSGQGSLASGEQYF. This rearrangement joins TRBV28 to TRBJ2-7; perhaps TRBD2 as D (6 bases). V gave up 6 bases and J gave up 7 bases, with 25 bases separating them. The CDR3 sequence is 16 residues long. Germline V CDR1 and CDR2: MDHEN, SYDVKM.

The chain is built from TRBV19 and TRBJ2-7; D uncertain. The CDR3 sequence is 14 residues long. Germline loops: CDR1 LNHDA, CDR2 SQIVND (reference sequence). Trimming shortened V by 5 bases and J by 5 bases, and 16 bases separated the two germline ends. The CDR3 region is CASSHPLGLNEQYF. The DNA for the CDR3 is TGTGCCAGTAGTCACCCATTAGGTCTGAACGAGCAGTACTTC.

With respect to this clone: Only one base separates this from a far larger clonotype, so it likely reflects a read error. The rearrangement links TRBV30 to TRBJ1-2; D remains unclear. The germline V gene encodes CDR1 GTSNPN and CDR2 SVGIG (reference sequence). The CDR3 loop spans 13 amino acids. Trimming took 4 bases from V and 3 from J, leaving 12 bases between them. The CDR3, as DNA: TGTGCCTGGACCGAGGGTGGCGACTATGGCTACACCTTC. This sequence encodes CAWTEGGDYGYTF.

This CDR3 reads CAWSRMTGHPNTEAFF. The CDR3 nucleotides are TGTGCCTGGAGTAGAATGACGGGACACCCGAACACTGAAGCTTTCTTT. The chain employs TRBV30 and TRBJ1-1; D is perhaps TRBD1 (6 bases). The CDR3 has 16 residues. Germline loops: CDR1 GTSNPN, CDR2 SVGIG (reference sequence). V lost 2 bases and J lost 1, with 17 bases in between.

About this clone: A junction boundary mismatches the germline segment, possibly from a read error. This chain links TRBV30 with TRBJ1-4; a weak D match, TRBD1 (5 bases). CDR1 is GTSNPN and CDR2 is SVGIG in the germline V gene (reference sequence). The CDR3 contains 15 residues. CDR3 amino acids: CAWNVLGGTNEKLSF. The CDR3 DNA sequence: TGTGCCTGGAATGTACTGGGCGGGACTAATGAAAAACTGTCTTTT.

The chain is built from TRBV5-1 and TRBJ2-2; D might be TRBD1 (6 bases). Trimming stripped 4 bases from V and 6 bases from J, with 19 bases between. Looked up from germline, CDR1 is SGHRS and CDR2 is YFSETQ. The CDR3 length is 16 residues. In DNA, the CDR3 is TGCGCCAGCAGCAACCCCAGGGGAAAGCTGGCCGGGGAGCTGTTTTTT. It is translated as CASSNPRGKLAGELFF.

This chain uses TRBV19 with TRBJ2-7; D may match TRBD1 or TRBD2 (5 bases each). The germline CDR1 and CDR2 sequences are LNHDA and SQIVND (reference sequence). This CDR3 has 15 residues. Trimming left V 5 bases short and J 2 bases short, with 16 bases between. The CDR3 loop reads CASSALPGPAYEQYF. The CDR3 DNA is TGTGCCAGTAGTGCTTTACCGGGGCCAGCCTACGAGCAGTACTTC.

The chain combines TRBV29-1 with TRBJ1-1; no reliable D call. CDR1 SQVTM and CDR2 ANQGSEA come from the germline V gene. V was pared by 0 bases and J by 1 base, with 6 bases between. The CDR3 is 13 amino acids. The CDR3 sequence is CSVEEGTNTEAFF. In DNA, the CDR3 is TGCAGCGTTGAAGAGGGAACGAACACTGAAGCTTTCTTT. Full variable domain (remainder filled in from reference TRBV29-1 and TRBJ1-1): SAVISQKPSRDICQRGTSLTIQCQVDSQVTMMFWYRQQPGQSLTLIATANQGSEATYESGFVIDKFPISRPNLTFSTLTVSNMSPEDSSIYLCSVEEGTNTEAFFGQGTRLTVV.